This TCR beta chain emerged from a study of CD8 T cells in ankylosing spondylitis (dated by TCRdb to 2017 to 2019). About the full investigation: The study profiled T cell receptor beta repertoires in healthy donors and ankylosing spondylitis patients to find disease-linked TCR variants. The whole study cohort included roughly 110 healthy donors and around 24 ankylosing spondylitis patients. Samples of peripheral blood were taken, and for ankylosing spondylitis patients, synovial fluid was collected as well. Summary of the overall study and its limitations: Some motif variants had previously been reported in the synovial fluid and blood of reactive arthritis patients, which suggests shared mechanisms of disease initiation. The disease-linked clones had a CD8+ phenotype and were found at relatively low frequencies in peripheral blood. The disease-linked clones were reported to be significantly enriched in matched synovial fluid samples from ankylosing spondylitis patients. Blood from ankylosing spondylitis patients appeared to be characterized by a TCR beta motif made up of under 10 highly homologous amino acid variants.

Details on this clonotype: Its binding antigen is unknown. No base quality values were provided; no much bigger clone lies one nucleotide off.

This sample was sequenced with an Illumina HiSeq 2500. Quantitative 5'-RACE with molecular barcodes was the method used to prepare the TCR beta libraries. Processing in the source paper ran as follows. A new computational method based on a probabilistic model of VDJ rearrangement was used to identify disease-linked TCR variants. Clones were called with MiXCR by TCRdb after fastp trimmed the public reads at Q25, and only in-frame beta chains were retained. One record per CDR3 amino acid sequence lists the most common genes and DNA. These V and J calls rely on TCRdb rather than the paper's analysis. The sample profile shows 250,000 or so distinct CDR3 sequences; roughly a quarter of them were found once. More than 0.6% of the sample comes from the top ten. This TCR was recovered from a male donor with ankylosing spondylitis or in good health (not recorded which). What was sequenced was blood, either unsorted or a sorted T cell fraction (not recorded which).

The CDR3 in this case is CASSRQGGGANVLTF. The bases read TGTGCCAGCTCACGACAGGGCGGTGGGGCCAACGTCCTGACTTTC. The sequence is built from TRBV18 and TRBJ2-6, with 7 bases aligning to TRBD1. Sequences KGHSH (CDR1) and LQKENI (CDR2) are obtained from the germline V gene. V loses 4 bases at its end and J loses 3 bases; junction bases beyond the gene matches: 3. Including cysteine and phenylalanine, the CDR3 has 15 amino acids. The retained sequence is limited to the CDR3, 45 bases, with the frame set at the first base.